The 32 T cell receptor beta chains below come from one sample, sequenced in a study of shared T cell receptors in the human thymus (dated by TCRdb to the early 2020s). Library creation used the immunoSEQ multiplex PCR assay. Not all clones reach the TCRdb copy of this immuneACCESS table, which keeps in-frame sequences only. Checked studies attribute under half of the gap to unresolved V genes and leave the rest unexplained. Here the sample has approximately 400,000 clones; 95% occur a single time. Approximately 0.02% of the sample is taken by the ten largest. What was sequenced was thymocytes. Receptor source: a human donor.

The chain is built from TRBV27 and TRBJ2-3; 9 bases are a match to TRBD2. Germline lookup yields CDR1 MNHEY and CDR2 SMNVEV (reference sequence). After removal of 11 bases from V and 0 bases from J, the junction contained 9 bases not matched to a gene. This CDR3 comprises 15 residues. This CDR3 is CAGMGLAGSTDTQYF. In nucleotides, the CDR3 is TGTGCCGGCATGGGGCTAGCGGGAAGCACAGATACGCAGTATTTT.

The chain has TRBV4-1 and TRBJ2-5; no clear D gene. The CDR3 consists of 16 residues. Germline loops: CDR1 MGHRA, CDR2 YSYEKL. V lost 0 bases and J lost 0, with 11 bases in between. CDR3 nucleotide sequence: TGCGCCAGCAGCCAAGATCTCATTACGTACCAAGAGACCCAGTACTTC. Protein product: CASSQDLITYQETQYF.

CDR3 coding DNA: TGTGCCAGCCGCCACACCGATCGGACAGATCTGTCCGAGACCCAGTACTTC. It translates to CASRHTDRTDLSETQYF. The J gene is TRBJ2-5, the V gene TRBV27; D possibly corresponds to TRBD1 (6 bases). The germline V and J ends were trimmed by 8 bases and 5 bases, with 27 bases remaining between them. There are 17 residues in the CDR3. Germline-derived CDR1 and CDR2 are MNHEY and SMNVEV (reference sequence).

The gene calls are TRBV27 and TRBJ2-3; 10 nucleotides agree with TRBD2. There are 17 residues in the CDR3. J lost 5 bases, V lost 8 bases, and 16 bases had no gene match. Germline lookup yields CDR1 MNHEY and CDR2 SMNVEV (reference sequence). The CDR3 loop reads CASRDGSSGRAKDTQYF. DNA of the CDR3: TGTGCCAGCCGGGACGGGTCAAGCGGGAGGGCAAAAGATACGCAGTATTTT.

The chain is built from TRBV28 and TRBJ1-2, with 10 positions matching TRBD1. The CDR3 contains 17 residues. Losses at the gene ends were 6 bases for V and 6 bases for J; bases not matched to a gene: 16. From germline, CDR1 is MDHEN and CDR2 SYDVKM. CDR3 nucleotides: TGTGCCAGCAGACCCTCAGTCAGGACCGGGACAGGGGATGGCTACACCTTC. Translated: CASRPSVRTGTGDGYTF.

CDR3 sequence (DNA): TGTGCCAGCTCACCAGGCGGGGTCTCGCCCCAGCATTTT. It encodes CASSPGGVSPQHF. J is TRBJ1-5 and V is TRBV18; D unresolved. The CDR3 length is 13 residues. The V end lost 2 bases, the J end lost 9 bases, and 11 bases lay between the germline ends. Germline V gene data show CDR1 as KGHSH and CDR2 as LQKENI.

The chain is built from TRBV5-4 and TRBJ1-4; 10 bases fit TRBD1. J was trimmed by 7 bases and V by 4 bases; bases with no gene match: 7. There are 15 residues in the CDR3. Per the germline V gene, CDR1 is SGHNT and CDR2 is YYREEE (reference sequence). CDR3 coding DNA: TGTGCCAGCAGCACGTGGACAGGGGGTACTGAAAAACTGTTTTTT. It codes for CASSTWTGGTEKLFF.

V usage is TRBV7-2 and J usage is TRBJ1-1; perhaps TRBD1 as D (5 bases). V gave up 6 bases and J gave up 5 bases, with 28 bases separating them. CDR1 SGHTA and CDR2 FQGNSA come from the germline V gene. There are 18 residues in the CDR3. CDR3 amino acids: CASSIDPGPRGGRTEAFF. The CDR3 DNA reads TGTGCCAGCAGTATCGACCCGGGACCGCGGGGCGGGCGGACTGAAGCTTTCTTT.

The genes are TRBV14 and TRBJ2-2; D is perhaps TRBD2 (5 bases). The ends were cut back, 0 bases at V and 7 bases at J, with 9 bases in the middle. Germline V gene sequence: CDR1 SGHDN, CDR2 FVKESK. CDR3 length equals 14 residues. The CDR3 is CASSQEGGRGELFF. The CDR3 DNA reads as TGTGCCAGCAGCCAAGAGGGCGGGCGCGGGGAGCTGTTTTTT.

The chain employs TRBV5-4 and TRBJ2-1, with unresolved D. The CDR3 length is 16 residues. The germline gives CDR1 SGHNT, CDR2 YYREEE (reference sequence). The V and J ends lost 0 bases and 1 base respectively, with 11 bases between them. As DNA, the CDR3 is TGTGCCAGCAGCTTGGGACTTCCCCAATCCTACAATGAGCAGTTCTTC. This gives the protein CASSLGLPQSYNEQFF.

This clone was seen only once. The V gene is TRBV19, the J gene TRBJ2-1, with 10 bases identical to TRBD2. The CDR3 runs to 11 residues. CDR1 and CDR2 (germline): LNHDA, SQIVND (reference sequence). V was pared by 10 bases and J by 11 bases, with 5 bases of the junction left unmatched. The CDR3 nucleotides are TGTGCCACCCTAGCGGGGGTCAAGCAGTTCTTC. This codes for CATLAGVKQFF.

This chain connects TRBV27 to TRBJ2-2; no firm D call. The CDR3 covers 18 residues. V lost 5 bases and J lost 1, with 20 bases in between. The V gene's germline CDR1 is MNHEY and CDR2 SMNVEV (reference sequence). The CDR3 DNA sequence: TGTGCCAGCAGTCCGAAATTGAAGATGGGCGGGAACACCGGGGAGCTGTTTTTT. It codes for CASSPKLKMGGNTGELFF.

The count of this clone is one. The chain is built from TRBV28 and TRBJ2-6; possibly TRBD1 or TRBD2 for D (5 bases each). Looked up from germline, CDR1 is MDHEN and CDR2 is SYDVKM. The CDR3 spans 16 residues. V lost 3 bases to trimming and J lost 2 bases, with 11 bases between them. This chain's CDR3 is CASSFVGATGANVLTF. CDR3 nucleotides: TGTGCCAGCAGTTTCGTCGGGGCTACTGGGGCCAACGTCCTGACTTTC. The full variable domain, rest sourced from reference TRBV28 and TRBJ2-6, is DVKVTQSSRYLVKRTGEKVFLECVQDMDHENMFWYRQDPGLGLRLIYFSYDVKMKEKGDIPEGYSVSREKKERFSLILESASTNQTSMYLCASSFVGATGANVLTFGAGSRLTVL.

The sample holds a few counts of this clone. This specimen includes other DNA sequences encoding the same CDR3. V and J are TRBV7-2 and TRBJ1-5, with D uncertain. The V gene lost 0 bases and the J gene lost 1 base, with 1 base spanning the gap. Per the germline V gene, CDR1 is SGHTA and CDR2 is FQGNSA. The CDR3 extends over 13 amino acids. CDR3 in DNA: TGTGCCAGCAGCTTAGCCAGCAATCAGCCCCAGCATTTT. Amino acids: CASSLASNQPQHF.

J is TRBJ1-3 and V is TRBV7-2, with 9 positions matching TRBD1. Trimming removed 8 bases from V and 3 bases from J; junction bases left unmatched: 14. The germline V gene encodes CDR1 SGHTA and CDR2 FQGNSA. The CDR3 contains 17 residues. CDR3 protein: CASGPVGQGSYGNTIYF. Written as DNA, the CDR3 is TGTGCCAGCGGACCGGTGGGACAGGGTAGTTATGGAAACACCATATATTTT.

This chain uses TRBV13 with TRBJ1-1; D call uncertain. The germline CDR1 and CDR2 sequences are PRHDT and FYEKMQ (reference sequence). The CDR3 sequence is 17 residues long. V lost 8 bases, J lost 1 base, and 23 bases lay in between. CDR3 DNA: TGTGCCAGCTTATGGGCGGACTTGGGTACTACGAACACTGAAGCTTTCTTT. It translates to CASLWADLGTTNTEAFF. The variable domain in full, with the rest retrieved from reference TRBV13 and TRBJ1-1, is AAGVIQSPRHLIKEKRETATLKCYPIPRHDTVYWYQQGPGQDPQFLISFYEKMQSDKGSIPDRFSAQQFSDYHSELNMSSLELGDSALYFCASLWADLGTTNTEAFFGQGTRLTVV.

The V call is TRBV6-1, the J call TRBJ1-3, with D maybe TRBD1 (5 bases). Germline V gene sequence: CDR1 MNHNS, CDR2 SASEGT. This CDR3 spans 14 amino acids. The V end was cut by 6 bases, the J end by 2 bases, with 11 bases between. The CDR3 DNA reads as TGTGCCAGCAGCCCAGGGTACCCTGGAAACACCATATATTTT. Translation gives CASSPGYPGNTIYF.

This chain links TRBV4-2 with TRBJ1-2; 9 bases fit TRBD1. Germline CDR1 and CDR2: LGHNA and YNFKEQ. The CDR3 sequence is 18 residues long. Unmatched junction bases numbered 12, after V lost 0 bases and J lost 4 bases. The CDR3 is CASSQDGTGPGNAYGYTF. The DNA for the CDR3 is TGTGCCAGCAGCCAAGACGGGACAGGGCCAGGGAATGCCTATGGCTACACCTTC.

Regarding this clone: At the DNA level, this CDR3 is encoded by other sequences in the same sample as well. The chain carries TRBV4-3 and TRBJ2-7, with 10 bases that match TRBD2. CDR3 length equals 15 residues. Per germline, CDR1 LGHNA and CDR2 YSLEER. V lost 4 bases, J lost 2 bases, and 5 bases stayed unmatched. The CDR3 spells CASSLGLAGAYEQYF. The CDR3 nucleotides are TGCGCCAGCAGCCTCGGGCTAGCGGGAGCCTACGAGCAGTACTTC.

The chain links TRBV2 to TRBJ2-7; TRBD2 aligns across 12 bases. The trim removed 4 bases at V and 0 bases at J, leaving 10 bases unmatched. Germline loops: CDR1 SNHLY, CDR2 FYNNEI. CDR3 length: 18 residues. The CDR3 nucleotides read TGTGCCAGCAGTGTCCCAACTAGCGGGAGGCCAAGCTCCTACGAGCAGTACTTC. Translation: CASSVPTSGRPSSYEQYF.

This chain uses TRBV10-3 with TRBJ2-7; D is possibly TRBD1 or TRBD2 (5 bases each). CDR3 size: 15 residues. Germline CDR1 ENHRY, CDR2 SYGVKD. V gave up 10 bases and J gave up 2 bases, with 21 bases separating them. CDR3 nucleotide sequence: TGTGCCACCGCCGCACCCCGGGGACCCCCCTACGAGCAGTACTTC. Translated: CATAAPRGPPYEQYF.

This chain joins TRBV5-6 and TRBJ1-1; TRBD1 agrees at 9 bases. Germline CDR1 SGHDT, CDR2 YYEEEE. This CDR3 is 17 amino acids long. With 5 bases clipped from V and 0 bases from J, the junction kept 11 bases outside the gene matches. Written as DNA, the CDR3 is TGTGCCAGCAGTTCTGGACAGGGGCCTCCCATGAACACTGAAGCTTTCTTT. It encodes CASSSGQGPPMNTEAFF.

The table lists this clone with a count of one. This chain joins TRBV25-1 and TRBJ2-5, with 7 bases aligning to TRBD1. Germline V CDR1 and CDR2: MGHDK, SYGVNS. This CDR3 region has 12 residues. The CDR3 nucleotides are TGTGCTTCTCGTGAGGGGGCAGAGACCCAGTACTTC. Protein: CASREGAETQYF.

The chain links TRBV27 to TRBJ2-6; 8 bases align to TRBD2. The germline V gene encodes CDR1 MNHEY and CDR2 SMNVEV (reference sequence). This CDR3 spans 18 amino acids. The junction had 8 bases not matched to a gene; V was cut back by 3 bases and J by 1 base. CDR3 residues: CASSFATGGYSGANVLTF. The CDR3 DNA is TGTGCCAGCAGTTTCGCGACGGGAGGGTATTCTGGGGCCAACGTCCTGACTTTC.

As concerns this clone: This CDR3 is also generated by other DNA sequences in the sample. The chain has TRBV5-4 and TRBJ2-3; D remains ambiguous. The CDR3 consists of 12 residues. The V end was cut by 4 bases, the J end by 5 bases, with 8 bases between. CDR1 SGHNT and CDR2 YYREEE come from the germline V gene (reference sequence). The CDR3 spells CASSPVGDTQYF. In DNA form, the CDR3 reads TGTGCCAGCAGCCCGGTGGGAGATACGCAGTATTTT.

This clone was seen once. The V call is TRBV5-6, the J call TRBJ2-3, with TRBD1 as a possible D gene (6 bases). CDR3 size: 14 residues. The germline V gene has CDR1 SGHDT and CDR2 YYEEEE. V was shortened by 4 bases and J by 0 bases, with 9 bases between the two germline ends. The CDR3 bases are TGTGCCAGCAGCCACGGACAGAGCACAGATACGCAGTATTTT. Residues: CASSHGQSTDTQYF.

The chain combines TRBV7-8 with TRBJ2-3; the D is unclear. The germline V gene has CDR1 SGHVS and CDR2 FQNEAQ. There are 19 residues in the CDR3. The V end lost 2 bases, the J end lost 7 bases, and 28 bases lay between the germline ends. CDR3 loop: CASSLTFCSVRIVPNTQYF. The CDR3 DNA is TGTGCCAGCAGCTTAACCTTTTGTTCTGTTCGGATCGTCCCAAATACGCAGTATTTT.

V is TRBV19 and J is TRBJ2-3, with unresolved D. Germline CDR1 and CDR2: LNHDA and SQIVND (reference sequence). This CDR3 contains 15 residues. The V and J ends lost 3 bases and 1 base respectively, with 11 bases between them. In DNA form, the CDR3 reads TGTGCCAGTAGTATGCCAGATCCTCGCACAGATACGCAGTATTTT. Its translation: CASSMPDPRTDTQYF.

This clone was counted a single time. The V and J genes are TRBV4-1 and TRBJ2-1; D might be TRBD2 (6 bases). V gave up 8 bases and J gave up 3 bases, with 20 bases separating them. The CDR3 runs 16 residues. CDR1 is MGHRA, CDR2 YSYEKL, per germline. CDR3 amino acids: CASSAGERVYYNEQFF. In DNA form, the CDR3 reads TGCGCCAGCTCCGCAGGTGAGCGGGTCTACTACAATGAGCAGTTCTTC.

The chain carries TRBV28 and TRBJ2-5; unclear D gene. The CDR3 contains 11 residues. The germline V gene has CDR1 MDHEN and CDR2 SYDVKM. V was clipped by 4 bases and J by 3 bases, with 3 bases between them. The CDR3 DNA is TGTGCCAGCAGTTCTAAAGAGACCCAGTACTTC. This codes for CASSSKETQYF.

The rearrangement joins TRBV30 to TRBJ2-1; 7 bases line up with TRBD2. This CDR3 has 15 residues. Germline values: CDR1 GTSNPN, CDR2 SVGIG (reference sequence). J lost 6 bases, V lost 0 bases, and 8 bases had no gene match. CDR3 coding DNA: TGTGCCTGGAGTGTAGGTTGCGGGAGTATCAATGAGCAGTTCTTC. Its translation: CAWSVGCGSINEQFF.

V and J are TRBV29-1 and TRBJ2-1; 9 bases fit TRBD1. The J segment lost 6 bases and the V segment lost 3 bases, leaving 9 bases of the junction unmatched. There are 15 residues in the CDR3. In germline, CDR1 is SQVTM, CDR2 ANQGSEA. The CDR3 region is CSVERKQGATNEQFF. For the CDR3, the DNA is TGCAGCGTTGAGAGGAAACAGGGGGCAACCAATGAGCAGTTCTTC.